The clone carrying this TCR beta chain appeared once. Lacking the conserved final phenylalanine or tryptophan, this CDR3 likely reflects a read error. TCR beta cDNA came from roughly 550 ng total RNA, primed with a constant-region primer. What produced the TCR beta libraries was three nested multiplex PCR rounds using slightly modified ARM-PCR. With TRBV1-TRBV30 forward primers and a C-beta reverse primer, the first two PCR rounds were run for around 10 cycles each. MiXCR was run by TCRdb on the multiplex PCR reads, yielding one entry per CDR3 protein. The sample contains 320,000 or so distinct CDR3 sequences, approximately 60% of which appear only once. It was unsorted whole blood that yielded blood RNA, and germline DNA was also extracted. This record belongs to a study of tumor-infiltrating lymphocytes in primary liver carcinoma. Study-level information: These were node-negative, non-metastatic T1-T3 tumors of roughly 4 to 10 cm.

V was pared by 8 bases and J by 2 bases, with 11 bases between. The CDR3 spans 13 residues. Germline V gene sequence: CDR1 LGHNT, CDR2 FRNRAP. The V gene is TRBV12-5, the J gene TRBJ2-3; D call uncertain. The material sequenced was peripheral blood. The source of this sequence is a man aged 40-49 years with primary liver carcinoma and hepatitis B virus infection. The CDR3 DNA sequence: TGTGCTAGTTCTGGGTCTGCCACAGATACGCAGTATTTA. This sequence encodes CASSGSATDTQYL.